A selection of T cell receptor beta chains follows, all from one sample in a study of T-cell memory formation after mild COVID-19. TCRdb recomputed calls from the 5' RACE reads with MiXCR, one row per CDR3 protein. Among 400,000 to 500,000 distinct CDR3 sequences, about 24% were seen once, and the ten largest hold 7.5% to 10%. The sample was PBMCs or a T cell subset sorted from them (not recorded which). The receptor source for this set is an adult woman who had mild COVID-19 (a few samples of this study predate the infection). Cell type and time point are not known. Each CDR3 is given without its conserved first and last residue. The D gene is left open where the match is weak. Clone size, where shown, is once, few, many, or a class for clones that have expanded.

D gene	J gene	V gene	clone size	CDR3 protein
TRBD1	TRBJ2-5	TRBV4-1	few	ASSYRGQGGETQY
TRBD1	TRBJ1-5	TRBV5-1	.	ASSWTGDSNQPQH
TRBD1	TRBJ2-1	TRBV18	few	ASSQPGQYNEQF
TRBD1	TRBJ1-1	TRBV29-1	few	SVERQGATEAF
TRBD2	TRBJ2-5	TRBV3-1	few	ASSLRGLERETQY
.	TRBJ2-5	TRBV5-6	.	ASSLLGEQETQY
TRBD2	TRBJ2-3	TRBV4-2	once	ASSQGTSGNTDTQY
TRBD2	TRBJ2-3	TRBV20-1	few	SANSGGYTDTQY
.	TRBJ2-1	TRBV12-3/TRBV12-4	few	ASSFRRFEQF
.	TRBJ2-7	TRBV5-6	.	ASSLGQGIRYEQY
.	TRBJ2-4	TRBV24-1	.	ATSPTVLAKNIQY
TRBD2	TRBJ2-1	TRBV2	.	ASTPPGLAGSGEQF
TRBD2	TRBJ2-7	TRBV29-1	few	SVVTSGRSYEQY
.	TRBJ2-1	TRBV14	.	ASSQEVYNEQF
.	TRBJ2-1	TRBV5-1	few	ASSLESLIRNNEQF
TRBD1	TRBJ1-1	TRBV7-9	few	ASSHSTGQGNTEAF
.	TRBJ2-7	TRBV9	.	ASSPWRDTYEQY
.	TRBJ1-1	TRBV7-6	many	ASSFYAGSNTEAF
TRBD1	TRBJ2-5	TRBV27	few	ASSSHRGTQETQY
.	TRBJ2-1	TRBV7-9	few	ASSPRIGVYNEQF
.	TRBJ2-7	TRBV2	.	ASSPDSLEQY
TRBD1	TRBJ2-7	TRBV7-2	.	ASSSRDSPFYEQY